What follows are 28 T cell receptor beta chains derived from one specimen sequenced in a study of a mutant IDH1 vaccine in newly diagnosed glioma. Their antigens remain unidentified. Produced via immunoSEQ multiplex PCR; TCRdb's table is partial and in-frame only. The data contain tens of thousands of clones, less than 90% of them singletons. This sample's time point: week 35, safety follow-up. Each dose of the vaccine consisted of 300 ug of mutant IDH1 20-mer peptide, with topical imiquimod. The starting material was PBMCs, obtained from a glioma patient whose treatment included an IDH1 peptide vaccine. Receptors originate from a man aged 30 to 39 with glioma.

The chain is built from TRBV6-1 and TRBJ1-5; 8 bases align to TRBD1. CDR3 length: 14 amino acids. V trimming: 4 bases; J trimming: 5 bases; junction bases outside the gene matches: 4. Germline CDR1 MNHNS, CDR2 SASEGT. CDR3 sequence: CASSAHRGDQPQHF. CDR3 bases: TGTGCCAGCAGTGCCCACAGGGGGGATCAGCCCCAGCATTTT.

This clone was found once. The rearrangement joins TRBV7-7 to TRBJ2-1; TRBD2 aligns across 12 bases. This CDR3 comprises 15 residues. Germline V CDR1 and CDR2: SSHAT, FNYEAQ (reference sequence). With 5 bases clipped from V and 9 bases from J, the junction kept 8 bases outside the gene matches. CDR3 amino acids: CASSPLAGGSVEQFF. The CDR3 region has the DNA TGTGCCAGCAGCCCCCTAGCGGGGGGGTCAGTTGAGCAGTTCTTC.

The rearrangement joins TRBV27 to TRBJ1-2; D unresolved. Trimming cost V 7 bases and J 5 bases, with 23 bases left between them. Germline V gene data show CDR1 as MNHEY and CDR2 as SMNVEV (reference sequence). The CDR3 is 16 amino acids. The CDR3, as DNA: TGTGCCAGCACCCCGACCCGCCAAAGGCATGTTTATGGCTACACCTTC. Encoded protein: CASTPTRQRHVYGYTF.

The chain has TRBV10-3 and TRBJ2-3; D not certain. The V end lost 1 base, the J end lost 6 bases, and 8 bases lay between the germline ends. This CDR3 region has 13 residues. The V gene's germline CDR1 is ENHRY and CDR2 SYGVKD. This CDR3 is CAISEFNGDTQYF. DNA for the CDR3: TGTGCCATCAGTGAGTTTAACGGGGATACGCAGTATTTT.

The rearrangement links TRBV5-8 to TRBJ1-3; TRBD1 matches 9 bases. V lost 2 bases to trimming and J lost 9 bases; unmatched junction nucleotides: 3. This CDR3 has 13 amino acids. The V gene's germline CDR1 is SGHTS and CDR2 YDEGEE. Written as DNA, the CDR3 is TGTGCCAGCAGCTTCGGGACAGGGAGCACCATATATTTT. Protein: CASSFGTGSTIYF. Full variable domain (remainder filled in from reference TRBV5-8 and TRBJ1-3): EAGVTQSPTHLIKTRGQQATLRCSPISGHTSVYWYQQALGLGLQFLLWYDEGEERNRGNFPPRFSGRQFPNYSSELNVNALELEDSALYLCASSFGTGSTIYFGEGSWLTVV.

The J gene is TRBJ2-5, the V gene TRBV18, with D unresolved. The CDR3 consists of 12 residues. CDR1 and CDR2 (germline): KGHSH, LQKENI. Trimming took 2 bases from V and 3 from J, leaving 4 bases between them. The CDR3 coding sequence is TGTGCCAGCTCACCAAATAAAGAGACCCAGTACTTC. Translation: CASSPNKETQYF.

The V gene is TRBV5-1, the J gene TRBJ1-6, with D hard to call. The CDR3 has 16 residues. Germline loops: CDR1 SGHRS, CDR2 YFSETQ. V was pared by 4 bases and J by 7 bases, with 18 bases between. As DNA, the CDR3 is TGCGCCAGCAGCCTCACCACCGAGGGCTCGAATTCACCCCTCCACTTT. Residues: CASSLTTEGSNSPLHF.

The chain is built from TRBV4-1 and TRBJ2-7; 7 bases agree with TRBD1. In germline, CDR1 is MGHRA, CDR2 YSYEKL. V shed 2 bases, J shed 1 base, and the junction held 5 bases outside the gene matches. The CDR3 consists of 15 residues. For the CDR3, the DNA is TGCGCCAGCAGCCAAATGGGGACAGCGTCCTACGAGCAGTACTTC. Translating gives CASSQMGTASYEQYF.

The sample holds a few counts of this clone. The chain links TRBV5-1 to TRBJ1-1; 7 bases are shared with TRBD1. The J segment lost 11 bases and the V segment lost 0 bases, leaving 10 bases of the junction unmatched. The length of the CDR3 is 14 residues. Germline V gene data show CDR1 as SGHRS and CDR2 as YFSETQ. CDR3 nucleotides: TGCGCCAGCAGCTTGGATGGACAGGACCCTTTCGCTTTCTTT. Amino acid sequence: CASSLDGQDPFAFF. Together with reference TRBV5-1 and TRBJ1-1, the CDR3 gives the full variable domain: KAGVTQTPRYLIKTRGQQVTLSCSPISGHRSVSWYQQTPGQGLQFLFEYFSETQRNKGNFPGRFSGRQFSNSRSEMNVSTLELGDSALYLCASSLDGQDPFAFFGQGTRLTVV.

The rearrangement joins TRBV19 to TRBJ1-2; D possibly corresponds to TRBD1 (5 bases). Germline loops: CDR1 LNHDA, CDR2 SQIVND (reference sequence). The CDR3 contains 16 residues. V was trimmed by 6 bases and J by 4 bases, leaving 21 bases between them. CDR3 DNA sequence: TGTGCCAGTAGAGGTATCCTGGGACGGAGGATCTATGGCTACACCTTC. This gives the protein CASRGILGRRIYGYTF.

This clone turned up a few times. The chain uses TRBV19 and TRBJ1-5, with D uncertain. In germline, CDR1 is LNHDA, CDR2 SQIVND (reference sequence). This CDR3 is built from 13 residues. V lost 1 base and J lost 4, with 5 bases in between. The DNA of the CDR3 is TGTGCCAGTAGTATAGTCCAGAATCAGCCCCAGCATTTT. This gives the protein CASSIVQNQPQHF.

The chain links TRBV5-1 to TRBJ2-3; 9 bases fit TRBD2. The CDR3 sequence is 19 residues long. Losses at the gene ends were 4 bases for V and 2 bases for J; bases not matched to a gene: 17. Germline lookup yields CDR1 SGHRS and CDR2 YFSETQ. The CDR3: CASSPRPAGLAGITDTQYF. The CDR3 coding sequence is TGCGCCAGCAGCCCGAGGCCCGCCGGGCTAGCGGGGATCACAGATACGCAGTATTTT.

CDR3 amino acids: CASSLSLGTGAYEQYF. As DNA, the CDR3 is TGCGCCAGCAGCTTATCCCTGGGGACAGGGGCCTACGAGCAGTACTTC. The chain is built from TRBV5-1 and TRBJ2-7; 10 bases map to TRBD1. V gave up 2 bases and J gave up 2 bases; unmatched junction bases: 7. The CDR3 runs 16 residues. The V gene's germline CDR1 is SGHRS and CDR2 YFSETQ.

V gene TRBV2 combines with J gene TRBJ1-2; a possible D gene is TRBD1 (6 bases). The CDR3 loop spans 12 amino acids. The V and J ends lost 10 bases and 5 bases respectively, with 14 bases between them. Germline CDR1 is SNHLY and CDR2 is FYNNEI. CDR3 sequence: CATLRRGYGYTF. In nucleotides, the CDR3 is TGTGCCACCCTGCGCAGGGGATATGGCTACACCTTC.

The chain carries TRBV4-2 and TRBJ2-3; perhaps TRBD2 as D (5 bases). V shed 3 bases and J shed 2 bases, with 18 bases lying between them. Germline loops: CDR1 LGHNA, CDR2 YNFKEQ. The CDR3 runs 17 residues. The CDR3: CASSHDLRGSSTDTQYF. DNA of the CDR3: TGTGCCAGCAGCCACGACCTACGGGGTTCCTCCACAGATACGCAGTATTTT.

This chain connects TRBV29-1 to TRBJ1-4; 7 bases are a match to TRBD1. The CDR3 is 14 residues long. J gave up 3 bases and V 5 bases, and 6 bases lay outside the gene matches. Germline CDR1 SQVTM, CDR2 ANQGSEA. The CDR3, as DNA: TGCAGCGTTTACGAGACAGGGTCTAATGAAAAACTGTTTTTT. It encodes CSVYETGSNEKLFF.

This chain joins TRBV5-1 and TRBJ2-7; TRBD1 matches at 8 bases. Germline V CDR1 and CDR2: SGHRS, YFSETQ. CDR3 length: 15 amino acids. V lost 4 bases to trimming and J lost 6 bases; unmatched junction nucleotides: 12. The CDR3 sequence: CASSPGWTGNGEQYF. CDR3 nucleotides: TGCGCCAGCAGCCCCGGATGGACAGGGAACGGCGAGCAGTACTTC.

This clone was recorded once. This chain uses TRBV11-2 with TRBJ2-3, with no clear D. V was trimmed by 5 bases and J by 6 bases, leaving 21 bases between them. CDR3 length equals 16 residues. The germline V gene encodes CDR1 SGHAT and CDR2 FQNNGV. CDR3 loop: CASSPRTSPNEDTQYF. CDR3 coding DNA: TGTGCCAGCAGCCCTCGGACCTCCCCGAACGAGGATACGCAGTATTTT.

This chain links TRBV4-2 with TRBJ2-1; D is unresolved. The CDR3 covers 15 residues. Trimming took off 1 base at V and 10 bases at J, with 17 bases between the two ends. Per the germline V gene, CDR1 is LGHNA and CDR2 is YNFKEQ. Here the CDR3 DNA reads TGTGCCAGCAGCCAAGCGATCCAACGCCGACAAGAGCAGTTCTTC. Amino acids: CASSQAIQRRQEQFF.

The CDR3 here is CASSEALFGTFTYEQYF. The CDR3 nucleotides read TGTGCCAGCAGTGAAGCGCTTTTTGGGACATTTACCTACGAGCAGTACTTC. The chain links TRBV6-1 to TRBJ2-7; D perhaps matches TRBD1 (6 bases). Between the trimmed V and J ends, which lost 0 bases and 2 bases, there was a span of 17 bases. The CDR3 is 17 amino acids. Germline CDR1 is MNHNS and CDR2 is SASEGT.

The V and J genes are TRBV5-1 and TRBJ2-1, with D possibly being TRBD1 (5 bases). Germline loops: CDR1 SGHRS, CDR2 YFSETQ. CDR3 size: 15 residues. V lost 0 bases and J 5 bases, leaving 12 bases between the germline ends. As DNA, the CDR3 is TGCGCCAGCAGCTTGGGCCAGGGTTCCCACAATGAGCAGTTCTTC. It encodes CASSLGQGSHNEQFF.

The V gene is TRBV5-1, the J gene TRBJ2-7; 9 nucleotides line up with TRBD1. The CDR3 totals 14 residues. Looked up from germline, CDR1 is SGHRS and CDR2 is YFSETQ. V lost 5 bases, J lost 2 bases, and 5 bases stayed unmatched. Here the CDR3 DNA reads TGCGCCAGCAGGCCCGGGACAGGGCCCTACGAGCAGTACTTC. Translated: CASRPGTGPYEQYF.

The chain employs TRBV12-5 and TRBJ1-2; possible D gene TRBD1, 5 bases. CDR1 and CDR2 (germline): LGHNT, FRNRAP. Trimming took 2 bases from V and 8 from J, leaving 9 bases between them. This CDR3 contains 12 residues. CDR3 loop: CASGLRGAGYTF. The CDR3, as DNA: TGTGCTAGTGGTTTGCGAGGGGCGGGCTACACCTTC.

The V call is TRBV2, the J call TRBJ2-7; 10 positions match TRBD1. V was pared by 5 bases and J by 3 bases, with 7 bases of the junction left unmatched. This CDR3 region has 15 residues. Germline CDR1 and CDR2: SNHLY and FYNNEI. The CDR3 is CASSKPGQGYYEQYF. In nucleotides, the CDR3 is TGTGCCAGCAGTAAACCGGGACAGGGGTACTACGAGCAGTACTTC. The variable domain in full, completed from reference TRBV2 and TRBJ2-7, reads EPEVTQTPSHQVTQMGQEVILRCVPISNHLYFYWYRQILGQKVEFLVSFYNNEISEKSEIFDDQFSVERPDGSNFTLKIRSTKLEDSAMYFCASSKPGQGYYEQYFGPGTRLTVT.

The chain is built from TRBV29-1 and TRBJ1-2; 7 nucleotides match TRBD1. V gave up 8 bases and J gave up 6 bases; unmatched junction bases: 12. From germline, CDR1 is SQVTM and CDR2 ANQGSEA. The CDR3 is 13 residues long. The CDR3 loop reads CSSRVGGRDGYTF. Here the CDR3 DNA reads TGCAGCTCCCGGGTAGGGGGCAGGGATGGCTACACCTTC.

The V call is TRBV27, the J call TRBJ2-1; 10 bases are shared with TRBD2. The V segment lost 2 bases and the J segment 5 bases; nucleotides outside the gene matches: 6. The germline V gene has CDR1 MNHEY and CDR2 SMNVEV (reference sequence). The CDR3 covers 16 residues. CDR3 sequence reads: CASSLLSGGVHNEQFF. CDR3 in DNA: TGTGCCAGCAGTTTACTAAGCGGGGGGGTCCACAATGAGCAGTTCTTC.

The genes are TRBV7-2 and TRBJ1-6; 10 nucleotides align to TRBD1. The junction had 7 bases not matched to a gene; V was cut back by 6 bases and J by 8 bases. This CDR3 is 15 amino acids long. In germline, CDR1 is SGHTA, CDR2 FQGNSA. Here the CDR3 reads CASRFGTGVYSPLHF. The CDR3 DNA is TGTGCCAGCAGGTTTGGGACAGGGGTTTATTCACCCCTCCACTTT.

The chain is built from TRBV14 and TRBJ2-3, with a tentative D call TRBD2 (7 bases). The CDR3 covers 15 residues. Germline-derived CDR1 and CDR2 are SGHDN and FVKESK. Trimming removed 0 bases at V and 6 bases at J, with 13 bases between. The chain's CDR3 is CASSQDGAGADTQYF. For the CDR3, the DNA is TGTGCCAGCAGCCAAGACGGTGCGGGGGCGGATACGCAGTATTTT.